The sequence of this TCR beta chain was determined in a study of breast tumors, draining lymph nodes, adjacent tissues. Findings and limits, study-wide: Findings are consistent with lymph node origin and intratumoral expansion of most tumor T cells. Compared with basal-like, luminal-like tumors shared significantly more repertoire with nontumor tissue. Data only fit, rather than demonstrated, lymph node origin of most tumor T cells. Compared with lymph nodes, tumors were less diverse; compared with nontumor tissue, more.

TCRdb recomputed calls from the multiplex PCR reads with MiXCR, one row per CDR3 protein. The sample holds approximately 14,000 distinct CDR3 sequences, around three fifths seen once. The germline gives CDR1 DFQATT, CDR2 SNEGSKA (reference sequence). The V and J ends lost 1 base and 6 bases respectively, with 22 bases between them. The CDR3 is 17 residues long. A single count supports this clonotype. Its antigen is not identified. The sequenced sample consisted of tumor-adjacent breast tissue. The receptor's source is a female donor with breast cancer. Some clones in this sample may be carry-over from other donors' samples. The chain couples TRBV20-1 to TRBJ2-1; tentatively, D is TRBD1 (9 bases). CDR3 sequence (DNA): TGCAGTGCTAGAGCCCCGGGAGGGACAGGGCCCTTCAATGAGCAGTTCTTC. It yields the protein CSARAPGGTGPFNEQFF.